Listed below are T cell receptor beta chains from one sample, sequenced in a study of cytomegalovirus exposure and HLA in healthy donors. The data were produced by immunoSEQ multiplex PCR, yet TCRdb's version contains in-frame clones alone and is incomplete. The sample includes roughly 140,000 clones, around 84% seen only once; the top ten take around 2%. The sequenced sample consisted of PBMCs. The source of these receptors is a woman younger than 30 in good health and CMV-seronegative. The CDR3 runs from the conserved cysteine through the conserved F or W. A D gene is named only where the DNA matches it firmly. Clone size is given for some rows only: seen once, a few or many times, or a class if the clone is expanded.

clone_size j_call v_call d_call cdr3_aa cdr3_nt
. TRBJ2-6 TRBV28 . CASRVRTWRSGANVLTF TGTGCCAGCAGAGTCAGGACCTGGAGGTCTGGGGCCAACGTCCTGACTTTC
. TRBJ2-7 TRBV5-4 . CASSLWGVHEQYF TGTGCCAGCAGCTTGTGGGGGGTCCACGAGCAGTACTTC
. TRBJ2-3 TRBV2 . CASSPGGDSTQYF TGTGCCAGCAGTCCTGGAGGGGATAGCACGCAGTATTTT
few TRBJ1-5 TRBV18 TRBD1 CASSPGGSQPQHF TGTGCCAGCTCCCCAGGGGGGAGTCAGCCCCAGCATTTT
. TRBJ2-7 TRBV12-2 . CASQRGRFYEQYF TGTGCAAGTCAAAGGGGCCGGTTCTACGAGCAGTACTTC
. TRBJ2-5 TRBV28 . CASSLLGGLIETQYF TGTGCCAGCAGTCTACTAGGAGGGTTAATCGAGACCCAGTACTTC
. TRBJ1-4 TRBV7-2 . CASSLGWREKLFF TGTGCCAGCAGCTTAGGTTGGAGGGAAAAACTGTTTTTT
few TRBJ1-1 TRBV7-2 TRBD1 CASSPRTGLSDTEAFF TGTGCCAGCAGCCCAAGGACAGGGTTGTCGGACACTGAAGCTTTCTTT
. TRBJ2-1 TRBV5-1 . CASSLRASGGNEQFF TGCGCCAGCAGCTTACGGGCGTCAGGAGGCAATGAGCAGTTCTTC
. TRBJ1-5 TRBV5-1 TRBD1 CASSLGTGNQPQHF TGCGCCAGCAGCTTAGGGACAGGCAATCAGCCCCAGCATTTT
once TRBJ2-7 TRBV27 TRBD1 CASGWDSGSYEQYF TGTGCCAGCGGGTGGGACAGTGGCTCCTACGAGCAGTACTTC
few TRBJ2-1 TRBV18 TRBD1 CASSPPGQGDNEQFF TGTGCCAGCTCACCACCGGGACAGGGCGACAATGAGCAGTTCTTC
. TRBJ1-2 TRBV6-5 . CASRKQHPNYGYTF TGTGCCAGCAGAAAACAGCACCCTAACTATGGCTACACCTTC
once TRBJ1-2 TRBV6-5 TRBD1 CASSVGQYYGYTF TGTGCCAGCAGTGTGGGACAGTACTATGGCTACACCTTC
. TRBJ2-2 TRBV6-5 TRBD1 CASRSDRGTGELFF TGTGCCAGCAGAAGCGACAGGGGGACCGGGGAGCTGTTTTTT
. TRBJ1-5 TRBV7-2 TRBD1 CASSSRAGGFQPQHF TGTGCCAGCAGCTCTCGGGCAGGGGGCTTTCAGCCCCAGCATTTT
. TRBJ2-1 TRBV4-2 TRBD2 CASSQDLQGRGGNEQFF TGTGCCAGCAGCCAAGATCTACAGGGACGGGGGGGCAATGAGCAGTTCTTC
. TRBJ1-5 TRBV10-3 . CAISDYAEGGSQPQHF TGTGCCATCAGTGATTATGCCGAGGGAGGTAGCCAGCCCCAGCATTTT
. TRBJ2-5 TRBV19 TRBD2 CASSIGLAETQYF TGTGCCAGTAGTATTGGACTAGCGGAGACCCAGTACTTC
. TRBJ2-7 TRBV2 . CATRGTLEQYF TGTGCCACCCGAGGGACTTTGGAGCAGTACTTC
few TRBJ1-2 TRBV28 TRBD1 CASSYRGQGYTF TGTGCCAGCAGTTATAGGGGGCAGGGCTACACCTTC
. TRBJ2-7 TRBV9 TRBD2 CASSYGHGGDEQYF TGTGCCAGCAGCTATGGACACGGGGGGGACGAGCAGTACTTC
. TRBJ2-3 TRBV7-2 . CASSRGDTDTQYF TGTGCCAGCAGCCGCGGGGATACAGATACGCAGTATTTT
. TRBJ1-3 TRBV25-1 . CASRDAAVRNTIYF TGTGCCAGCAGAGACGCGGCGGTTCGAAACACCATATATTTT
once TRBJ2-1 TRBV15 TRBD2 CATSRELAGGPNEQFF TGTGCCACCAGCAGAGAATTAGCGGGAGGTCCCAATGAGCAGTTCTTC
. TRBJ2-3 TRBV21-1 . CASRSRDRSRTDTQYF TGTGCCAGCAGGAGCCGGGACAGGTCCCGCACAGATACGCAGTATTTT
. TRBJ2-3 TRBV7-6 . CASSLGGWGSDTQYF TGTGCCAGCAGCTTGGGGGGTTGGGGTTCAGATACGCAGTATTTT
. TRBJ1-2 TRBV6-5 . CASTMVPTGSGYTF TGTGCCAGCACCATGGTTCCAACAGGGAGTGGCTACACCTTC
. TRBJ2-7 TRBV28 TRBD2 CASGHGGFEQYF TGTGCCAGCGGCCACGGGGGGTTCGAGCAGTACTTC
. TRBJ2-5 TRBV18 TRBD2 CASSPTSGSSETQYF TGTGCCAGCTCACCAACTAGCGGGAGTTCAGAGACCCAGTACTTC
. TRBJ2-5 TRBV5-1 TRBD2 CASSHQTSGGLETQYF TGCGCCAGCAGCCACCAGACTAGCGGGGGGTTGGAGACCCAGTACTTC
once TRBJ1-2 TRBV30 . CAWSRGRGTRDGYTF TGTGCCTGGAGCCGAGGACGTGGGACAAGGGATGGCTACACCTTC
once TRBJ2-2 TRBV15 TRBD1 CATSRGTGDTGELFF TGTGCCACCAGCAGAGGGACAGGCGACACCGGGGAGCTGTTTTTT
. TRBJ2-3 TRBV10-2 TRBD2 CASSEPSGGTDTQYF TGCGCCAGCAGTGAGCCTAGCGGGGGCACAGATACGCAGTATTTT
. TRBJ1-2 TRBV27 . CASSLSITGHNLYGYTF TGTGCCAGCAGTTTATCAATCACAGGGCACAACCTTTATGGCTACACCTTC
once TRBJ2-2 TRBV14 TRBD2 CASSQGLRGGLVLSGELFF TGTGCCAGCAGCCAAGGACTCCGGGGGGGCCTTGTTCTTTCCGGGGAGCTGTTTTTT
once TRBJ2-2 TRBV7-2 TRBD2 CASSPRAGEHTGELFF TGTGCCAGCAGCCCCCGAGCGGGGGAGCACACCGGGGAGCTGTTTTTT
. TRBJ1-2 TRBV28 TRBD1 CASSFPTGKGNTF TGTGCCAGCAGTTTTCCGACAGGGAAGGGAAACACCTTC
. TRBJ1-3 TRBV4-1 . CASSQSGWGRFSGNTIYF TGCGCCAGCAGCCAGTCCGGGTGGGGCAGGTTCTCTGGAAACACCATATATTTT
. TRBJ2-1 TRBV7-3 . CASSLSGFYNEQFF TGTGCCAGCAGCTTATCGGGATTCTACAATGAGCAGTTCTTC
. TRBJ1-1 TRBV30 . CAWRTYTEAFF TGTGCCTGGAGGACATACACTGAAGCTTTCTTT
once TRBJ2-7 TRBV14 . CASSQVGGGEQYF TGTGCCAGCAGCCAAGTTGGTGGAGGGGAGCAGTACTTC
. TRBJ1-3 TRBV10-2 . CASRLGGITGNTIYF TGCGCCAGCAGGCTCGGGGGGATAACTGGAAACACCATATATTTT
. TRBJ2-7 TRBV11-2 TRBD2 CASSNLRAGGSYEQYF TGTGCCAGCAGCAACCTCCGAGCGGGGGGCTCCTACGAGCAGTACTTC
. TRBJ1-2 TRBV4-2 TRBD1 CASNLGGTGDYGYTF TGTGCCAGCAACCTGGGCGGGACAGGGGACTATGGCTACACCTTC
. TRBJ2-3 TRBV7-2 . CASSLVGGLGDTQYF TGTGCCAGCAGCTTAGTAGGCGGTTTGGGAGATACGCAGTATTTT
. TRBJ2-7 TRBV29-1 TRBD2 CSVGTSGTDEQYF TGCAGCGTGGGGACTAGCGGTACCGACGAGCAGTACTTC
. TRBJ2-7 TRBV7-2 . CASSLGFATASYEQYF TGTGCCAGCAGCTTAGGATTTGCGACAGCAAGCTACGAGCAGTACTTC
. TRBJ2-7 TRBV15 . CATSRDGGYEQYF TGTGCCACCAGCAGAGATGGAGGCTACGAGCAGTACTTC
once TRBJ1-5 TRBV28 . CASSFPRRNQPQHF TGTGCCAGCAGTTTTCCCCGCAGAAATCAGCCCCAGCATTTT
. TRBJ1-2 TRBV28 TRBD1 CASNLQGAYGYTF TGTGCCAGCAACCTACAGGGGGCTTATGGCTACACCTTC
. TRBJ2-7 TRBV25-1 . CASSAPSSGPYEQYF TGTGCCAGCAGTGCCCCCTCAAGCGGGCCCTACGAGCAGTACTTC
. TRBJ2-7 TRBV5-1 TRBD1 CASSLGQGADEQYF TGCGCCAGCAGCCTCGGACAGGGGGCCGACGAGCAGTACTTC